One sample yielded the 6 T cell receptor beta chains listed below, sequenced in a study of T cells after posttransplantation cyclophosphamide. Treatment was busulfan-fludarabine conditioning, a marrow graft, and cyclophosphamide on days +3 and +4. Using immunoSEQ multiplex PCR, the repertoire was profiled, and TCRdb retains in-frame clones only, with some absent. This table holds about 18,000 clones, over 60% found once. The source was CD8+ T cells sorted from PBMCs, collected around 2,000 days after a stem cell transplant with posttransplant cyclophosphamide. These receptors were taken from a female patient aged 40 to 50 who received an allogeneic stem cell transplant from a related donor, was CMV-positive, and had no GVHD. Some T cells may have come from the graft donor.

The chain combines TRBV11-2 with TRBJ1-1; D is undetermined. CDR1 SGHAT and CDR2 FQNNGV come from the germline V gene. The CDR3 spans 12 residues. V shed 8 bases and J shed 6 bases, with 13 bases lying between them. The CDR3 is CASRYSGAEAFF. The CDR3 DNA is TGTGCCAGCCGGTACAGCGGCGCTGAAGCTTTCTTT.

A single count supports this clone. This sequence joins TRBV7-9 and TRBJ1-4; 7 nucleotides agree with TRBD1. V trimming: 2 bases; J trimming: 6 bases; junction bases outside the gene matches: 18. This CDR3 comprises 19 residues. Per germline, CDR1 SEHNR and CDR2 FQNEAQ (reference sequence). The CDR3 here is CASSLFTWDRFGQDEKLFF. In nucleotides, the CDR3 is TGTGCCAGCAGCTTATTTACTTGGGACAGATTTGGCCAAGATGAAAAACTGTTTTTT.

V is TRBV14 and J is TRBJ1-3; 8 bases fit TRBD1. Germline CDR1 reads SGHDN; CDR2 reads FVKESK. This CDR3 contains 15 residues. With V trimmed by 4 bases and J by 5 bases, 7 bases remained unmatched. CDR3 amino acids: CASSRDRFGRNTIYF. In DNA, the CDR3 is TGTGCCAGCAGCCGGGACAGGTTCGGACGAAACACCATATATTTT.

The V call is TRBV7-9, the J call TRBJ2-7; 7 positions agree with TRBD1. The length of the CDR3 is 14 residues. The V gene's germline CDR1 is SEHNR and CDR2 FQNEAQ (reference sequence). V gave up 1 base and J gave up 4 bases; unmatched junction bases: 4. The chain's CDR3 is CASSLGGTAYEQYF. CDR3 coding DNA: TGTGCCAGCAGCTTAGGGGGGACAGCGTACGAGCAGTACTTC.

By sample fraction, this clone is hyperexpanded (1% or more). The sample has other DNA sequences that encode this CDR3 too. The CDR3 protein is CASSLGDDRGQGYTF. The DNA of the CDR3 is TGCGCCAGCAGCTTGGGGGACGACAGGGGGCAAGGCTACACCTTC. V is TRBV5-1 and J is TRBJ1-2; the match to TRBD1 covers 10 bases. This CDR3 is 15 amino acids long. V was pared by 0 bases and J by 8 bases, with 7 bases of the junction left unmatched. In germline, CDR1 is SGHRS, CDR2 YFSETQ.

The chain carries TRBV7-6 and TRBJ2-1; 7 nucleotides match TRBD1. This CDR3 is 12 amino acids long. Losses at the gene ends were 5 bases for V and 7 bases for J; bases not matched to a gene: 2. Germline V CDR1 and CDR2: SGHVS, FNYEAQ. CDR3 nucleotide sequence: TGTGCCAGCAGCCCACAGGGGAATGAGCAGTTCTTC. Amino acid sequence: CASSPQGNEQFF.